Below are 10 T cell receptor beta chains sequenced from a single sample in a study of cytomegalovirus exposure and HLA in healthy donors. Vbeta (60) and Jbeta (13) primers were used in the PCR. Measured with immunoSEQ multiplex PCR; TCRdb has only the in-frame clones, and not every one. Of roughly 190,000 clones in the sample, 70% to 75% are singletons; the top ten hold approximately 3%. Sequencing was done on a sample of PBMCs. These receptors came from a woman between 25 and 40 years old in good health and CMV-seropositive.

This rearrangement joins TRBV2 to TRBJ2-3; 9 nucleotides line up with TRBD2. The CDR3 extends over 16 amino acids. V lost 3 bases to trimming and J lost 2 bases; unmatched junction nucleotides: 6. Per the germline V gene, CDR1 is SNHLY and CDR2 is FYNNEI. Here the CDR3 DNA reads TGTGCCAGCAGTGAGCCGCTAGCGGGATTCACAGATACGCAGTATTTT. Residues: CASSEPLAGFTDTQYF.

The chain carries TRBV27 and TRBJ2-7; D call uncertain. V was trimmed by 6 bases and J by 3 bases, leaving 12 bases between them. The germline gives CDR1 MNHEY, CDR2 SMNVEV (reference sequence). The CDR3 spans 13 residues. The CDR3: CASSPRRGYEQYF. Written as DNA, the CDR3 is TGTGCCAGCAGCCCTCGGAGAGGCTACGAGCAGTACTTC.

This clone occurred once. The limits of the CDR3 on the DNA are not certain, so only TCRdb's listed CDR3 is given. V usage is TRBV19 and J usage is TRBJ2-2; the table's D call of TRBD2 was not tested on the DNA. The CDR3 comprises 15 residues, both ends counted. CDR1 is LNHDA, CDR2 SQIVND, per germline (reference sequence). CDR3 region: CASTSGLAVTGELFF.

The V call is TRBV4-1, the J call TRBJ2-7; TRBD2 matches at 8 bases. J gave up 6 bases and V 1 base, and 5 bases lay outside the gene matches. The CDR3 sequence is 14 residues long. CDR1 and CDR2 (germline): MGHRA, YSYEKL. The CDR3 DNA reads TGCGCCAGCAGCCAAGGGCGGGCGGGGGGCGAGCAGTACTTC. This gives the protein CASSQGRAGGEQYF.

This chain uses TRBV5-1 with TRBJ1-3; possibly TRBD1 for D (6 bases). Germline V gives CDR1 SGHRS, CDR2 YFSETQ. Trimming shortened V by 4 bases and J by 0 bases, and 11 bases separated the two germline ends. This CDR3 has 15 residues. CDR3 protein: CASSPDSYSGNTIYF. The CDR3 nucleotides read TGCGCCAGCAGCCCGGACAGCTACTCTGGAAACACCATATATTTT.

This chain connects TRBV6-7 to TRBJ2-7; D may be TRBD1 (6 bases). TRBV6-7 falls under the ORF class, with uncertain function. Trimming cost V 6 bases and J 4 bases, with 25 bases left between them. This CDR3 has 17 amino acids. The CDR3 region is CASRDPTGDKRHYEQYF. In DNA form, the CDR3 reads TGTGCCAGCAGGGATCCCACCGGGGACAAACGACATTACGAGCAGTACTTC.

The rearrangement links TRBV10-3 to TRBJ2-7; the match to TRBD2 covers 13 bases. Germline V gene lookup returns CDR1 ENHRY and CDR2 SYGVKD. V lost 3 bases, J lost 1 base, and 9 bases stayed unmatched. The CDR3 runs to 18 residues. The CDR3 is CAISDTGTSGEFSYEQYF. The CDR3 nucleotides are TGTGCCATCAGTGATACCGGGACTAGCGGGGAGTTTTCCTACGAGCAGTACTTC.

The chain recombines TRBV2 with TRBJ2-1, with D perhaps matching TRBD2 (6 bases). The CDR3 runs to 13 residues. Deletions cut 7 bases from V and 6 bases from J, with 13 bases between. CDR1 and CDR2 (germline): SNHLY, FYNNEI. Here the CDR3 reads CASKGGAANEQFF. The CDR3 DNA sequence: TGTGCCAGCAAAGGAGGGGCGGCCAATGAGCAGTTCTTC.

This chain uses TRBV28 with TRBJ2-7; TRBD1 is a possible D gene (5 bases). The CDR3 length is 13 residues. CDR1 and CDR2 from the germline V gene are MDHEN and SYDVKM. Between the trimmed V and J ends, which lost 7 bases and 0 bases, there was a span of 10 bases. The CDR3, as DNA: TGTGCCAGCATCCGACAGAGCTCCTACGAGCAGTACTTC. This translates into CASIRQSSYEQYF.

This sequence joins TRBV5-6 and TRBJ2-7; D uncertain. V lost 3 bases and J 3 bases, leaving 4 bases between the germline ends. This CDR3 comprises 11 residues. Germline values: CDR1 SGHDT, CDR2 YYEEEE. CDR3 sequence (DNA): TGTGCCAGCAGCTCCAACTACGAGCAGTACTTC. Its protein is CASSSNYEQYF.